This TCR beta chain originates from a study of CD8 T cells in Susac syndrome. Sequencing of TCR beta, carried out with a high-throughput approach, was applied to CD8+ and CD4+ T cells from the blood. To note about this clonotype: Its antigen is undetermined.

The study, taken as a whole, reports: The study conceded that its TCR sequencing and HLA analysis involved relatively few individuals.

RNA in amounts of roughly 0.5 to 1 ug was reverse transcribed with random hexamers. Amplification of TCR beta CDR3 was carried out by immunoSEQ multiplex PCR, which covered 54 Vbeta and 13 Jbeta segments. TCRdb reprocessed the immunoSEQ multiplex PCR reads with MiXCR, giving one entry per CDR3 protein. The table lists about 160,000 distinct CDR3 sequences, about 91% of them singletons. Germline assignment: CDR1 DFQATT and CDR2 SNEGSKA (reference sequence). This CDR3 spans 13 amino acids. Trimming left V 7 bases short and J 5 bases short, with 15 bases between. Sequencing was done on a sample of CD4+ T cells from PBMCs. The genes are TRBV20-1 and TRBJ1-5, with a possible D match to TRBD1 (5 bases). The source is a human donor in good health. The CDR3 nucleotides read TGCAGTGGACAGAATGGGAAAGATCAGCCCCAGCATTTT. It yields the protein CSGQNGKDQPQHF.